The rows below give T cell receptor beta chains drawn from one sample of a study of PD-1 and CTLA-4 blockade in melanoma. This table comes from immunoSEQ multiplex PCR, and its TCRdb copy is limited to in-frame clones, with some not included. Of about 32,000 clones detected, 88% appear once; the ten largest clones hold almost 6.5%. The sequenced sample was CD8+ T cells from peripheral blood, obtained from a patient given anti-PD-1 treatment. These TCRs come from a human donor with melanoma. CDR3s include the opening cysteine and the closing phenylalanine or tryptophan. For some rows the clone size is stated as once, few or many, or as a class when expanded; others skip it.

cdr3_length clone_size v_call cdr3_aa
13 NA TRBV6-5 CASKVGTGGRAFF
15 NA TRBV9 CASSVEGGAGEKLFF
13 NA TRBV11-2 CASSGTGGSPLHF
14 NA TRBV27 CASSPPGANSPLHF
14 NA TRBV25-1 CASSDPRESYEQYF
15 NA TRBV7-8 CASSPDGRNTGELFF
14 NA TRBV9 CASSLGQLNSPLHF
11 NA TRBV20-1 CSALVHYGYTF
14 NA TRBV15 CATSRDDEGSPLHF
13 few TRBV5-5 CASSSGPSYEQYF
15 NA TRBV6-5 CASTLFRDNSYEQYF
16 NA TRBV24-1 CATSDSWTGPGNTIYF
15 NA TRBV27 CASSLLGGGYNEQFF
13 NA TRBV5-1 CASSPDRSGEQYF
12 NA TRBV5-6 CASSGGQETQYF
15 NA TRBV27 CASSLYPTGDSPLHF
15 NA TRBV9 CASSVGEVRNTEAFF
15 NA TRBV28 CASSLRGELGETQYF
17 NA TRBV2 CASSGDRQVNSNQPQHF
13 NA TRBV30 CAGALPGWSEQFF
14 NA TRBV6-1 CASSDIGLGDTQYF
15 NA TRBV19 CASSIFIAQPSEAFF
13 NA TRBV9 CASSAGGNTEAFF
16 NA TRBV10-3 CAIRGDSTGGGEKLFF
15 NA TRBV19 CASTPGAGDQYEQYF
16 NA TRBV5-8 CASSLASGGLTDTQYF
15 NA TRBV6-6 CASSSRDRPNYGYTF
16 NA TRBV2 CASSLPEDLSTDTQYF
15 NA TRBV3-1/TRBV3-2 CASSQEGIGNTEAFF
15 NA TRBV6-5 CASSYKQGGTGELFF
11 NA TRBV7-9 CASSLGQEVLF
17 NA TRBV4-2 CASSQELVAGGHNEQFF
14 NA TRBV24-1 CATSDPTGYQPQHF
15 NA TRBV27 CASRPGGLGNQPQHF
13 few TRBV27 CASSVGGNQPQHF
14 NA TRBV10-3 CAISESPGAYEQYF
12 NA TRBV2 CASKWRQETQYF